This T cell receptor (beta chain) was identified during a study of blood T cell repertoires in COVID-19. Study-level background: Samples taken during acute and convalescent COVID-19 were collected in the United States, Italy and Spain. The analysed material was cDNA or gDNA that came from T cells, B-cell-depleted T cells, or PBMCs.

Original analysis: Reference gene primer amplification in the assay estimated nucleated cell counts. The repertoire was sequenced with immunoSEQ multiplex PCR; TCRdb's copy has only in-frame clones and lacks some. V, J and clone size derive from that table, while D and trimming were established from the DNA sequence. The sample shows fewer than 300,000 clones, approximately 88% of them seen only once. Unmatched junction bases numbered 5, after V lost 0 bases and J lost 8 bases. The CDR3 spans 14 residues. Germline values: CDR1 LGHDT, CDR2 YNNKEL (reference sequence). Cohorts were assigned according to the clinical history that participants reported.

The clonotype comes from a woman between 35 and 50 years old with acute COVID-19. The sequencing input was PBMCs or T cells enriched from blood (not recorded which). V usage is TRBV3-1 (or the pseudogene TRBV3-2) and J usage is TRBJ1-2; 8 bases match TRBD1. The CDR3 region is CASSQDVDRDGYTF. CDR3 sequence (DNA): TGTGCCAGCAGCCAAGATGTGGACAGGGACGGCTACACCTTC.